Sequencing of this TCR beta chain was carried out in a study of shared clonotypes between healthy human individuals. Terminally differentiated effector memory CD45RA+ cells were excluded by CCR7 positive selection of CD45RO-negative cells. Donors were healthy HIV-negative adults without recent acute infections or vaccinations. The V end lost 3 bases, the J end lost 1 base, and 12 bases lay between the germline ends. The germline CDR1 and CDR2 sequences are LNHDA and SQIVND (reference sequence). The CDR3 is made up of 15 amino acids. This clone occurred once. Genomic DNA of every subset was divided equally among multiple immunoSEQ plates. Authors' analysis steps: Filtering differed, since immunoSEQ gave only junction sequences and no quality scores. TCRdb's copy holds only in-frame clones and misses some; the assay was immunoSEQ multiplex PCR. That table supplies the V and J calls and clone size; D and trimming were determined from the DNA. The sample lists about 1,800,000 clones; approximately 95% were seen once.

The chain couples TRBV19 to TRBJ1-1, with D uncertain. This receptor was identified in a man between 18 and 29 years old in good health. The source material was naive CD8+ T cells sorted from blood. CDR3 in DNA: TGTGCCAGTAGTATCCCCCGGCAGACGAACACTGAAGCTTTCTTT. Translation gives CASSIPRQTNTEAFF.